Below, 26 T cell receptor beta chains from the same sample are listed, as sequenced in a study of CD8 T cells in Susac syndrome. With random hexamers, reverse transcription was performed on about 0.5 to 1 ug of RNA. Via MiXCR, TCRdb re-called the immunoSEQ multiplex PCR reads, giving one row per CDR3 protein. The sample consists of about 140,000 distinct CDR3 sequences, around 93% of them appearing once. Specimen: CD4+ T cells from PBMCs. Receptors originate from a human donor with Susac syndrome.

The CDR3 reads CASSSMGIAGGPNEQFF. The CDR3 bases are TGTGCCAGCAGCTCGATGGGAATAGCGGGAGGGCCGAATGAGCAGTTCTTC. J is TRBJ2-1 and V is TRBV7-2; TRBD2 matches at 11 bases. The V segment lost 4 bases and the J segment 7 bases; nucleotides outside the gene matches: 12. Germline lookup yields CDR1 SGHTA and CDR2 FQGNSA. The CDR3 length is 17 residues.

The CDR3 nucleotides read TGTGCCTGGAGTCCCGGTGGCTACGAGCAGTACTTC. This translates into CAWSPGGYEQYF. This sequence joins TRBV30 and TRBJ2-7, with no clear D. The CDR3 sequence is 12 residues long. Germline V CDR1 and CDR2: GTSNPN, SVGIG (reference sequence). The V gene lost 2 bases and the J gene lost 3 bases, with 8 bases spanning the gap.

CDR3 sequence reads: CASSPSGGGEREQYF. Here the CDR3 DNA reads TGTGCCAGCTCGCCCTCTGGAGGGGGCGAACGCGAGCAGTACTTC. The rearrangement links TRBV18 to TRBJ2-7; D may be TRBD1 (7 bases). CDR3 length: 15 amino acids. The ends were cut back, 6 bases at V and 6 bases at J, with 21 bases in the middle. Germline V gene sequence: CDR1 KGHSH, CDR2 LQKENI.

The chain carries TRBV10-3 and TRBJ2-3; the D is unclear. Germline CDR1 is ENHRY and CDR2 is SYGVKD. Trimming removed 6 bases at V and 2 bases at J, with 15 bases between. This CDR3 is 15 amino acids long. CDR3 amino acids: CAIRTSGLNTDTQYF. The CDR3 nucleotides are TGTGCCATCAGGACTTCCGGGCTAAACACAGATACGCAGTATTTT.

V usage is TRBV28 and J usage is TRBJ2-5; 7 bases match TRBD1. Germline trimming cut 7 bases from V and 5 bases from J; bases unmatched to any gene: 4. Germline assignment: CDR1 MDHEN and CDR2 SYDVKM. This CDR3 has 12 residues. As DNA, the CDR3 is TGTGCCAGCAAGGGGGCGGAGGAGACCCAGTACTTC. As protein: CASKGAEETQYF.

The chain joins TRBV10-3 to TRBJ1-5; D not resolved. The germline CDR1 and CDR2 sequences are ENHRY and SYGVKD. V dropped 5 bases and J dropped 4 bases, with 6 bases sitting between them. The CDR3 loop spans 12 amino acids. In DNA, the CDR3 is TGTGCCATCAGTCCTAATAATCAGCCCCAGCATTTT. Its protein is CAISPNNQPQHF.

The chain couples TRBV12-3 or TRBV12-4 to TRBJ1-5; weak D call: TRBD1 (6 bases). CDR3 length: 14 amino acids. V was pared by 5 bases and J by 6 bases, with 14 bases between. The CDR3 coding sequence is TGTGCCAGCAGTCTTCAATCAGGGGCTCAGCCCCAGCATTTT. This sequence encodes CASSLQSGAQPQHF.

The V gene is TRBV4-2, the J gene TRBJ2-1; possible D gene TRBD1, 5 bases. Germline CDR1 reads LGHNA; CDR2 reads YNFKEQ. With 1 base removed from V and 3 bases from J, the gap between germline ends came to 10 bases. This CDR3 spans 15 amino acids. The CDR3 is CASSQGVRDYNEQFF. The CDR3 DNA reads TGTGCCAGCAGCCAAGGGGTCAGGGACTACAATGAGCAGTTCTTC.

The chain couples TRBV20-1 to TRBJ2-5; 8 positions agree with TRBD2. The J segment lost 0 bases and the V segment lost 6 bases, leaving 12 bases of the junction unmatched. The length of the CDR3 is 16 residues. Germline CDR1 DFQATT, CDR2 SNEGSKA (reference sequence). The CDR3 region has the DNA TGCAGTGCCCAGCCCTCGGGAGGGCCGAACCAAGAGACCCAGTACTTC. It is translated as CSAQPSGGPNQETQYF.

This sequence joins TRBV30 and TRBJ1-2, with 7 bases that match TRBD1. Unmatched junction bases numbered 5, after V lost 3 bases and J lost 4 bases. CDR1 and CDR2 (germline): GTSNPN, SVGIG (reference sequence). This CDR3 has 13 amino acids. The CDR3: CAWRRTGSYGYTF. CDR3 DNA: TGTGCCTGGAGGAGGACAGGTTCCTATGGCTACACCTTC.

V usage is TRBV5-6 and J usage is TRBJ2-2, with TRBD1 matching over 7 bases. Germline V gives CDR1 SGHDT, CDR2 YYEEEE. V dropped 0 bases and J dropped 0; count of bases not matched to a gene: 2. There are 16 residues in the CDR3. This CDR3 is CASSLGQGTNTGELFF. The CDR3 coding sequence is TGTGCCAGCAGCTTGGGACAGGGTACGAACACCGGGGAGCTGTTTTTT.

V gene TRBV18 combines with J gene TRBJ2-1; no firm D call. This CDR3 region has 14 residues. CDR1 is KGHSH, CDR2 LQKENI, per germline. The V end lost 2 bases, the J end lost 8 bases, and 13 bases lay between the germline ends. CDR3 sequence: CASSPSRQSHEQFF. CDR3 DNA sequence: TGTGCCAGCTCACCATCCCGGCAGTCGCATGAGCAGTTCTTC.

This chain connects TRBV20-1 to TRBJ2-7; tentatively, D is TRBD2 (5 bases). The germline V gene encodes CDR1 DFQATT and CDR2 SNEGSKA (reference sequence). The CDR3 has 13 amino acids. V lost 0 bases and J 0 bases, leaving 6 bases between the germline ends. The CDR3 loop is CSAREAVSYEQYF. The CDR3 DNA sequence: TGCAGTGCTAGAGAAGCGGTCTCCTACGAGCAGTACTTC.

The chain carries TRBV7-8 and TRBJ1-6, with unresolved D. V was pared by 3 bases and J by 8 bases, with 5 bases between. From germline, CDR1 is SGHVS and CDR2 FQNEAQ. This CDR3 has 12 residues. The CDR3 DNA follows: TGTGCCAGCAGCTTTGGCGATTCACCCCTCCACTTT. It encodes CASSFGDSPLHF. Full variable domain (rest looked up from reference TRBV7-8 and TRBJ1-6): GAGVSQSPRYKVAKRGQDVALRCDPISGHVSLFWYQQALGQGPEFLTYFQNEAQLDKSGLPSDRFFAERPEGSVSTLKIQRTQQEDSAVYLCASSFGDSPLHFGNGTRLTVT.

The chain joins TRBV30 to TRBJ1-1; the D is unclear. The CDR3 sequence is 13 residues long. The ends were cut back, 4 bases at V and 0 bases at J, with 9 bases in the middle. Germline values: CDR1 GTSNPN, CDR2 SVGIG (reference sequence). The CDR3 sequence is CAWTVGLNTEAFF. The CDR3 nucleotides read TGTGCCTGGACTGTTGGGTTGAACACTGAAGCTTTCTTT.

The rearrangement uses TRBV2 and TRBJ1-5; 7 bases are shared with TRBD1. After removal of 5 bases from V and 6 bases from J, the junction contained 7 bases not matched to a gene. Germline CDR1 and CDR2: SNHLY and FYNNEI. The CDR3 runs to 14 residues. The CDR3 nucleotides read TGTGCCAGCAGTCCGGACAGGATGGGTCAGCCCCAGCATTTT. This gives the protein CASSPDRMGQPQHF.

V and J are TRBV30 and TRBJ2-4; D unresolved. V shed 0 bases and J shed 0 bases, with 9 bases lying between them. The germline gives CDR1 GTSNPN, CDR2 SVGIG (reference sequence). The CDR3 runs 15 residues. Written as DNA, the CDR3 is TGTGCCTGGAGTGTGGCTCGAATAGCCAAAAACATTCAGTACTTC. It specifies CAWSVARIAKNIQYF.

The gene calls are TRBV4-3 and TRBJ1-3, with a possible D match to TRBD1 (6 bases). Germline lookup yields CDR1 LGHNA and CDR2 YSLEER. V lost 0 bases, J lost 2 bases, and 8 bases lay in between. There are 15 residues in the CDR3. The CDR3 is CASSQENRAGNTIYF. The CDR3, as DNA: TGCGCCAGCAGCCAAGAGAACAGGGCTGGAAACACCATATATTTT.

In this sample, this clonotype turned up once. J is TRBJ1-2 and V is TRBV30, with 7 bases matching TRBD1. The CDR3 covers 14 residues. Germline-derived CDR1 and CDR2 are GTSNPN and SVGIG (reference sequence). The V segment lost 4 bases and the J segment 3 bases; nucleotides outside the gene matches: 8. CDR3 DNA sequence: TGTGCCTGGACGTTAAGACAGGGTGACTATGGCTACACCTTC. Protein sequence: CAWTLRQGDYGYTF.

CDR3 DNA sequence: TGTGCCAGCAGCTTAGCCGCCCTAAACATTCAGTACTTC. The encoded protein is CASSLAALNIQYF. The chain couples TRBV7-8 to TRBJ2-4; D call uncertain. V dropped 0 bases and J dropped 6 bases, with 6 bases sitting between them. Germline CDR1 SGHVS, CDR2 FQNEAQ. The CDR3 loop spans 13 amino acids.

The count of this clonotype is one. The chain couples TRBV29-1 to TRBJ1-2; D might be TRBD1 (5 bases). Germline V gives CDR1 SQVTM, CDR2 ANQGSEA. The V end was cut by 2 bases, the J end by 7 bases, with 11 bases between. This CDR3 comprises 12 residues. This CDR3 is CSVESGAPGYTF. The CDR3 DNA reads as TGCAGCGTTGAATCTGGGGCCCCTGGCTACACCTTC. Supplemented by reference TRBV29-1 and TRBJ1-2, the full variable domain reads SAVISQKPSRDICQRGTSLTIQCQVDSQVTMMFWYRQQPGQSLTLIATANQGSEATYESGFVIDKFPISRPNLTFSTLTVSNMSPEDSSIYLCSVESGAPGYTFGSGTRLTVV.

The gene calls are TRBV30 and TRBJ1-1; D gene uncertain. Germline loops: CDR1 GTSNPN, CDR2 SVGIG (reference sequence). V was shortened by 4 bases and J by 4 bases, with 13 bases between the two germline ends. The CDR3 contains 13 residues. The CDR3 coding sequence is TGTGCCTGGACCGAGTGGCCCCTCACTGAAGCTTTCTTT. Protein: CAWTEWPLTEAFF.

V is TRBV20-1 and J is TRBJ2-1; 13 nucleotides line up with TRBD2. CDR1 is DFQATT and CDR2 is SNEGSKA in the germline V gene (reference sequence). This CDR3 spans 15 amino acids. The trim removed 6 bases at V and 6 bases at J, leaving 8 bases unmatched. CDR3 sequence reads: CSASGLAGVLNEQFF. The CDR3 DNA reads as TGCAGTGCGAGCGGACTAGCGGGAGTTCTCAATGAGCAGTTCTTC.

This chain's CDR3 is CSASSGVNEQYF. In DNA, the CDR3 is TGCAGTGCTAGCTCAGGGGTTAACGAGCAGTACTTC. The genes are TRBV20-1 and TRBJ2-7, with D tentatively TRBD1 (6 bases). The ends were cut back, 3 bases at V and 5 bases at J, with 11 bases in the middle. This CDR3 has 12 amino acids. Germline-derived CDR1 and CDR2 are DFQATT and SNEGSKA (reference sequence).

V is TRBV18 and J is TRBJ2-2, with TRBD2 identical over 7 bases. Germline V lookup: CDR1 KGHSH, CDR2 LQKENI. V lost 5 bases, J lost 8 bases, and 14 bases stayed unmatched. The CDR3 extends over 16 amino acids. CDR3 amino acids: CASSSPGTISTGELFF. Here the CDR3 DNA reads TGTGCCAGCTCATCCCCCGGGACTATAAGCACTGGGGAGCTGTTTTTT.

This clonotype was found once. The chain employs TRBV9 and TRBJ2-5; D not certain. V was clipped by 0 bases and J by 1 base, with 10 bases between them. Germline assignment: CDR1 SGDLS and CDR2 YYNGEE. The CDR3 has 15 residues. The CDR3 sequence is CASSVAAGPQETQYF. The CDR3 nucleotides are TGTGCCAGCAGCGTAGCTGCAGGACCCCAAGAGACCCAGTACTTC.